These 19 T cell receptor beta chains originate from one sample sequenced in a study of blood T cell repertoires in COVID-19. This table comes from immunoSEQ multiplex PCR, and its TCRdb copy is limited to in-frame clones, with some not included. The table records about 250,000 clones, roughly 88% of them present only once. Sequenced material: PBMCs or T cells enriched from blood (not recorded which). Receptors originate from a woman aged 25 to 45 who had recovered from COVID-19.

This clone turned up a few times. The chain joins TRBV27 to TRBJ1-5; D not certain. The CDR3 length is 13 residues. The germline V gene encodes CDR1 MNHEY and CDR2 SMNVEV (reference sequence). Trimming pared 8 bases from V and 5 bases from J, leaving 13 bases between. The CDR3 reads CASSLSGHQPQHF. The CDR3 bases are TGTGCCAGCTCTCTAAGTGGTCATCAGCCCCAGCATTTT.

The chain employs TRBV1 and TRBJ2-7; TRBD1 is the table's D call, not checked against the DNA. TRBV1 is assigned pseudogene status. The CDR3 is made up of 15 amino acids. CDR3 loop: CTSTQGRALSYEQYF. CDR3 nucleotide sequence: TGCACCAGCACTCAGGGGCGGGCCCTGAGCTACGAGCAGTACTTC.

V gene TRBV5-1 combines with J gene TRBJ2-1; 9 bases line up with TRBD1. V trimming: 3 bases; J trimming: 10 bases; junction bases outside the gene matches: 11. CDR3 length: 15 residues. The germline V gene has CDR1 SGHRS and CDR2 YFSETQ. CDR3 sequence reads: CASSSGPGQGGEQFF. CDR3 in DNA: TGCGCCAGCAGCTCGGGCCCGGGACAGGGCGGCGAGCAGTTCTTC.

The chain links TRBV5-1 to TRBJ1-1; D is uncertain. Germline-derived CDR1 and CDR2 are SGHRS and YFSETQ. The V end lost 4 bases, the J end lost 0 bases, and 10 bases lay between the germline ends. CDR3 size: 14 residues. CDR3 protein: CASSTSGMNTEAFF. The CDR3 nucleotides are TGCGCCAGCAGCACTAGCGGGATGAACACTGAAGCTTTCTTT.

The rearrangement joins TRBV4-1 to TRBJ1-4, with TRBD1 as a possible D gene (6 bases). The CDR3 has 14 residues. In germline, CDR1 is MGHRA, CDR2 YSYEKL. The V and J ends lost 2 bases and 10 bases respectively, with 14 bases between them. CDR3 sequence: CASSQPKQGRKLFF. As DNA, the CDR3 is TGCGCCAGCAGCCAACCGAAACAGGGAAGAAAACTGTTTTTT.

CDR3 DNA sequence: TGTGCCAGCAGCCCAGACGGAATTGGCAGGCCAAATCAGCCCCAGCATTTT. It codes for CASSPDGIGRPNQPQHF. The chain links TRBV28 to TRBJ1-5; D unresolved. V shed 6 bases and J shed 4 bases, with 22 bases lying between them. In germline, CDR1 is MDHEN, CDR2 SYDVKM. This CDR3 contains 17 residues. Based on the CDR3 plus reference TRBV28 and TRBJ1-5, the full variable domain is DVKVTQSSRYLVKRTGEKVFLECVQDMDHENMFWYRQDPGLGLRLIYFSYDVKMKEKGDIPEGYSVSREKKERFSLILESASTNQTSMYLCASSPDGIGRPNQPQHFGDGTRLSIL.

The V and J genes are TRBV6-5 and TRBJ1-3; a weak D match, TRBD1 (5 bases). Trimming pared 6 bases from V and 1 base from J, leaving 10 bases between. This CDR3 spans 14 amino acids. Germline V gives CDR1 MNHEY, CDR2 SVGAGI. CDR3 nucleotide sequence: TGTGCCAGCAGGCCAGGGTTATCTGGAAACACCATATATTTT. Its translation is CASRPGLSGNTIYF.

The chain couples TRBV6-6 to TRBJ2-7, with 7 bases lining up with TRBD2. V was pared by 0 bases and J by 1 base, with 3 bases of the junction left unmatched. The CDR3 is 15 residues long. CDR1 is MNHNY and CDR2 is SVGAGI in the germline V gene (reference sequence). The CDR3 DNA sequence: TGTGCCAGCAGTTACTCGGCGGGGGAGTCCTACGAGCAGTACTTC. Encoded protein: CASSYSAGESYEQYF.

The chain employs TRBV24-1 and TRBJ2-7, with D hard to call. With 2 bases removed from V and 0 bases from J, the gap between germline ends came to 10 bases. From germline, CDR1 is KGHDR and CDR2 SFDVKD. The CDR3 is made up of 15 amino acids. The DNA for the CDR3 is TGTGCCACCAGTGATTCAGGCAGCATCTCCTACGAGCAGTACTTC. This encodes CATSDSGSISYEQYF.

The chain links TRBV28 to TRBJ2-1, with 9 bases that match TRBD2. Germline V gives CDR1 MDHEN, CDR2 SYDVKM. This CDR3 is built from 16 residues. With V trimmed by 3 bases and J by 4 bases, 7 bases remained unmatched. Here the CDR3 DNA reads TGTGCCAGCAGTTTGGGTGCGGGGGGGACTTACAATGAGCAGTTCTTC. Protein: CASSLGAGGTYNEQFF. The full variable domain, in which reference TRBV28 and TRBJ2-1 provide the parts outside the CDR3, is DVKVTQSSRYLVKRTGEKVFLECVQDMDHENMFWYRQDPGLGLRLIYFSYDVKMKEKGDIPEGYSVSREKKERFSLILESASTNQTSMYLCASSLGAGGTYNEQFFGPGTRLTVL.

On this clone: Within the sample, other DNA sequences also encode this same CDR3. The chain joins TRBV28 to TRBJ2-7; TRBD1 might be the D (6 bases). Between the trimmed V and J ends, which lost 6 bases and 3 bases, there was a span of 6 bases. This CDR3 region has 11 residues. Germline V CDR1 and CDR2: MDHEN, SYDVKM. Here the CDR3 reads CASSRGYEQYF. The CDR3 DNA reads as TGTGCCAGCAGCAGGGGCTACGAGCAGTACTTC.

The gene calls are TRBV7-9 and TRBJ2-3; TRBD1 aligns across 7 bases. V was clipped by 5 bases and J by 4 bases; unmatched bases: 9. Germline CDR1 is SEHNR and CDR2 is FQNEAQ (reference sequence). The CDR3 totals 15 residues. The DNA for the CDR3 is TGTGCCAGCAGCCCGACAGGGATGATGGCAGATACGCAGTATTTT. This sequence encodes CASSPTGMMADTQYF. Based on the CDR3 plus reference TRBV7-9 and TRBJ2-3, the full variable domain is DTGVSQNPRHKITKRGQNVTFRCDPISEHNRLYWYRQTLGQGPEFLTYFQNEAQLEKSRLLSDRFSAERPKGSFSTLEIQRTEQGDSAMYLCASSPTGMMADTQYFGPGTRLTVL.

There are a few counts of this clone. The rearrangement joins TRBV30 to TRBJ1-4, with D possibly being TRBD1 (6 bases). The CDR3 totals 15 residues. V lost 1 base and J 3 bases, leaving 12 bases between the germline ends. Looked up from germline, CDR1 is GTSNPN and CDR2 is SVGIG (reference sequence). The CDR3 loop reads CAWSGTTGPNEKLFF. The CDR3 DNA reads as TGTGCCTGGAGTGGGACGACAGGCCCTAATGAAAAACTGTTTTTT.

The genes are TRBV28 and TRBJ2-7; TRBD2 might be the D (6 bases). Germline V gene data show CDR1 as MDHEN and CDR2 as SYDVKM. The CDR3 runs to 14 residues. V dropped 5 bases and J dropped 0 bases, with 11 bases sitting between them. CDR3 sequence: CASSALGSSYEQYF. CDR3 nucleotide sequence: TGTGCCAGCAGTGCCCTCGGGAGCTCCTACGAGCAGTACTTC.

The CDR3 loop is CAISDYRGGAYTDTQYF. The DNA for the CDR3 is TGTGCCATCAGTGATTATCGGGGGGGAGCTTACACAGATACGCAGTATTTT. V and J are TRBV10-3 and TRBJ2-3, with 8 bases fitting TRBD2. Germline V gene sequence: CDR1 ENHRY, CDR2 SYGVKD. CDR3 size: 17 residues. The V segment lost 3 bases and the J segment 2 bases; nucleotides outside the gene matches: 10.

This chain joins TRBV5-4 and TRBJ1-2; D possibly corresponds to TRBD1 (6 bases). Germline V gene sequence: CDR1 SGHNT, CDR2 YYREEE (reference sequence). V lost 0 bases, J lost 7 bases, and 16 bases lay in between. This CDR3 has 15 residues. CDR3 in amino acids: CASSLAGGGPAGYTF. CDR3 DNA sequence: TGTGCCAGCAGCTTGGCCGGCGGGGGGCCGGCTGGCTACACCTTC.

The chain recombines TRBV25-1 with TRBJ2-7, with 7 bases lining up with TRBD1. This CDR3 is built from 13 residues. Looked up from germline, CDR1 is MGHDK and CDR2 is SYGVNS. V shed 6 bases, J shed 3 bases, and the junction held 5 bases outside the gene matches. CDR3 DNA: TGTGCCAGCAGCGAGGGGGCAGGCTACGAGCAGTACTTC. It is translated as CASSEGAGYEQYF.

The chain has TRBV6-5 and TRBJ2-2; 9 nucleotides line up with TRBD1. V shed 5 bases, J shed 2 bases, and the junction held 3 bases outside the gene matches. Germline V gives CDR1 MNHEY, CDR2 SVGAGI. There are 15 residues in the CDR3. The CDR3 spells CASSRTGDNTGELFF. CDR3 in DNA: TGTGCCAGCAGTCGGACAGGGGACAACACCGGGGAGCTGTTTTTT.

The rearrangement uses TRBV30 and TRBJ1-4; D unclear. Trimming removed 4 bases at V and 7 bases at J, with 10 bases between. Germline V lookup: CDR1 GTSNPN, CDR2 SVGIG (reference sequence). This CDR3 has 12 amino acids. CDR3 DNA: TGTGCCTGGAAGGCCCTAGGTGAAAAACTGTTTTTT. Its translation: CAWKALGEKLFF. Full variable domain (rest looked up from reference TRBV30 and TRBJ1-4): SQTIHQWPATLVQPVGSPLSLECTVEGTSNPNLYWYRQAAGRGLQLLFYSVGIGQISSEVPQNLSASRPQDRQFILSSKKLLLSDSGFYLCAWKALGEKLFFGSGTQLSVL.